The source of this TCR beta chain is a study of identifying expanded T cells in peripheral blood. Study findings and constraints: Clone count variance between roughly 2-week samples rose with total template count. Differentially abundant clones: around 1.1 between replicates, 16.4 at around 14 days, less than 20 at four.

The repertoire was sequenced with immunoSEQ multiplex PCR; TCRdb's copy has only in-frame clones and lacks some. The sample has some 95,000 clones, around 88% seen once; the top ten hold roughly 5.9%. During the collection period, no donor immune events like infections were recorded. Comment on this clone: The antigen is unknown.

Germline V gene sequence: CDR1 SGDLS, CDR2 YYNGEE. V was clipped by 4 bases and J by 6 bases, with 11 bases between them. The CDR3 contains 13 residues. The chain recombines TRBV9 with TRBJ2-1; D is uncertain. What was sequenced was blood. The receptor was derived from a person aged 18 to 70 in good health. The CDR3 DNA reads TGTGCCAGCAGCATCAACTCGGGCAATGAGCAGTTCTTC. Amino acid sequence: CASSINSGNEQFF.